This passage covers 32 T cell receptor beta chains from one sample sequenced in a study of blood T cell repertoires in COVID-19. Data came from immunoSEQ multiplex PCR; TCRdb stores just in-frame clones and leaves some out. The profile shows under 450,000 clones, roughly 80% of them singletons. The sequenced sample was PBMCs or T cells enriched from blood (not recorded which). Receptors originate from a woman in her forties or fifties who had recovered from COVID-19.

This clone has more than one count but fewer than ten. The chain combines TRBV5-1 with TRBJ1-2; TRBD1 matches 10 bases. Germline values: CDR1 SGHRS, CDR2 YFSETQ. J gave up 6 bases and V 4 bases, and 6 bases lay outside the gene matches. The CDR3 totals 14 residues. The CDR3 sequence is CASSPGQGGDGYTF. In DNA form, the CDR3 reads TGCGCCAGCAGCCCTGGACAGGGGGGGGATGGCTACACCTTC.

The V call is TRBV7-9, the J call TRBJ1-5; a weak D match, TRBD1 (6 bases). Germline V gene lookup returns CDR1 SEHNR and CDR2 FQNEAQ (reference sequence). Trimming shortened V by 4 bases and J by 0 bases, and 16 bases separated the two germline ends. This CDR3 is 17 amino acids long. The CDR3 loop is CASSSSRDTNSNQPQHF. The DNA of the CDR3 is TGTGCCAGCAGCTCATCCAGGGACACCAATAGCAATCAGCCCCAGCATTTT.

This clone is a singleton in its sample. The J gene is TRBJ2-1, the V gene TRBV30, with D tentatively TRBD2 (5 bases). The V gene lost 0 bases and the J gene lost 9 bases, with 18 bases spanning the gap. In germline, CDR1 is GTSNPN, CDR2 SVGIG (reference sequence). The CDR3 loop spans 15 amino acids. CDR3 nucleotide sequence: TGTGCCTGGAGTGTAATCCTAGCTGGAGGAACTGAGCAGTTCTTC. Translating gives CAWSVILAGGTEQFF.

The J gene is TRBJ2-2, the V gene TRBV6-4; D possibly corresponds to TRBD2 (5 bases). V lost 4 bases and J lost 2, with 14 bases in between. Germline V gene lookup returns CDR1 MRHNA and CDR2 SNTAGT. This CDR3 has 16 residues. The CDR3 reads CASSADGGTNTGELFF. CDR3 in DNA: TGTGCCAGCAGTGCCGACGGAGGAACCAACACCGGGGAGCTGTTTTTT.

This sequence joins TRBV3-1 (or the pseudogene TRBV3-2) and TRBJ2-1; 7 nucleotides agree with TRBD2. The length of the CDR3 is 16 residues. With 4 bases clipped from V and 3 bases from J, the junction kept 9 bases outside the gene matches. Per the germline V gene, CDR1 is LGHDT and CDR2 is YNNKEL (reference sequence). This CDR3 is CASSLTSGGLYNEQFF. DNA for the CDR3: TGTGCCAGCAGCCTCACCTCGGGAGGCCTCTACAATGAGCAGTTCTTC.

The chain carries TRBV27 and TRBJ2-1, with TRBD1 matching over 8 bases. The germline CDR1 and CDR2 sequences are MNHEY and SMNVEV (reference sequence). V dropped 6 bases and J dropped 3; count of bases not matched to a gene: 22. This CDR3 region has 20 residues. Here the CDR3 reads CASRTLGQGVSRVFYNEQFF. In nucleotides, the CDR3 is TGTGCCAGCAGGACACTCGGACAGGGAGTGTCTAGGGTCTTCTACAATGAGCAGTTCTTC.

This clone was observed a few times. V gene TRBV19 combines with J gene TRBJ2-7, with 9 bases fitting TRBD2. V was pared by 3 bases and J by 3 bases, with 6 bases of the junction left unmatched. CDR3 length: 15 amino acids. Germline values: CDR1 LNHDA, CDR2 SQIVND (reference sequence). The CDR3 region has the DNA TGTGCCAGTAGTATCCGGAGGACTAGCGTCTACGAGCAGTACTTC. It specifies CASSIRRTSVYEQYF.

J is TRBJ2-2 and V is TRBV5-4, with D uncertain. CDR1 and CDR2 (germline): SGHNT, YYREEE (reference sequence). Between the trimmed V and J ends, which lost 3 bases and 3 bases, there was a span of 3 bases. CDR3 length: 12 residues. CDR3 sequence: CASSSYTGELFF. The CDR3 DNA reads TGTGCCAGCAGCTCTTACACCGGGGAGCTGTTTTTT.

V gene TRBV7-9 combines with J gene TRBJ2-2, with a possible D match to TRBD1 (7 bases). The V and J ends lost 1 base and 4 bases respectively, with 10 bases between them. The length of the CDR3 is 15 residues. Germline V CDR1 and CDR2: SEHNR, FQNEAQ (reference sequence). The CDR3: CASSLGQGGTGELFF. CDR3 bases: TGTGCCAGCAGCTTAGGACAGGGAGGCACCGGGGAGCTGTTTTTT.

V gene TRBV9 combines with J gene TRBJ1-1, with 8 positions matching TRBD1. This CDR3 region has 14 residues. Germline lookup yields CDR1 SGDLS and CDR2 YYNGEE. V dropped 4 bases and J dropped 8; count of bases not matched to a gene: 10. The CDR3 protein is CASSPGTGFSEAFF. The CDR3 bases are TGTGCCAGCAGCCCAGGGACAGGTTTCTCCGAAGCTTTCTTT.

The V and J genes are TRBV3-1 (or the pseudogene TRBV3-2) and TRBJ2-7; D is possibly TRBD2 (6 bases). There are 15 residues in the CDR3. The germline CDR1 and CDR2 sequences are LGHDT and YNNKEL (reference sequence). The V end was cut by 1 base, the J end by 2 bases, with 12 bases between. This CDR3 is CASSQAGGIAYEQYF. The CDR3 nucleotides are TGTGCCAGCAGCCAAGCAGGAGGGATAGCCTACGAGCAGTACTTC.

There are a few counts of this clone. J is TRBJ2-7 and V is TRBV10-3; the D gene is possibly TRBD2 (6 bases). The V gene's germline CDR1 is ENHRY and CDR2 SYGVKD. The CDR3 is made up of 13 amino acids. Deletions cut 4 bases from V and 2 bases from J, with 9 bases between. CDR3 DNA sequence: TGTGCCATCAGTGTCTCGGGGGCCTACGAGCAGTACTTC. It translates to CAISVSGAYEQYF.

This chain uses TRBV29-1 with TRBJ2-2; D gene ambiguous. CDR1 is SQVTM and CDR2 is ANQGSEA in the germline V gene. The CDR3 has 10 amino acids. Trimming took off 5 bases at V and 6 bases at J, with 4 bases between the two ends. The CDR3 loop is CSVLAGELFF. The DNA for the CDR3 is TGCAGCGTTCTCGCCGGGGAGCTGTTTTTT.

The chain carries TRBV13 and TRBJ2-1; 10 bases fit TRBD1. V gave up 7 bases and J gave up 6 bases; unmatched junction bases: 9. This CDR3 comprises 15 residues. Per germline, CDR1 PRHDT and CDR2 FYEKMQ (reference sequence). The CDR3 region has the DNA TGTGCCAGCACCCCTGGGACAGGGGAGAGCAATGAGCAGTTCTTC. Its protein product is CASTPGTGESNEQFF.

J is TRBJ2-5 and V is TRBV11-3; the D gene is possibly TRBD1 (7 bases). Germline CDR1 reads SGHNT; CDR2 reads YENEEA. V dropped 4 bases and J dropped 5 bases, with 14 bases sitting between them. The CDR3 is 14 amino acids. The CDR3 loop reads CASSSSTGRETQYF. The DNA of the CDR3 is TGTGCCAGCAGCTCTTCGACAGGGAGGGAGACCCAGTACTTC.

This rearrangement joins TRBV6-5 to TRBJ2-7, with D maybe TRBD1 (7 bases). The V gene lost 6 bases and the J gene lost 3 bases, with 18 bases spanning the gap. Germline values: CDR1 MNHEY, CDR2 SVGAGI. This CDR3 has 15 amino acids. Here the CDR3 DNA reads TGTGCCAGCAGCACCGGTGGAGGGGGCTTCTACGAGCAGTACTTC. Translated: CASSTGGGGFYEQYF.

This clone was found once. The chain combines TRBV5-1 with TRBJ1-1, with D uncertain. The CDR3 loop spans 13 amino acids. Trimming stripped 0 bases from V and 5 bases from J, with 8 bases between. Germline V CDR1 and CDR2: SGHRS, YFSETQ. CDR3 sequence: CASSLGAATEAFF. The DNA for the CDR3 is TGCGCCAGCAGCTTGGGGGCCGCTACTGAAGCTTTCTTT.

The count of this clone is one. The J gene is TRBJ2-1, the V gene TRBV15; perhaps TRBD1 as D (5 bases). Trimming took off 1 base at V and 4 bases at J, with 8 bases between the two ends. This CDR3 comprises 14 residues. From germline, CDR1 is LNHNV and CDR2 YYDKDF (reference sequence). The DNA of the CDR3 is TGTGCCACCAGCAGAGCAGGGCTATACAATGAGCAGTTCTTC. It is translated as CATSRAGLYNEQFF.

The V and J genes are TRBV19 and TRBJ1-2, with 8 nucleotides matching TRBD1. This CDR3 region has 14 residues. With 3 bases clipped from V and 5 bases from J, the junction kept 5 bases outside the gene matches. Germline V CDR1 and CDR2: LNHDA, SQIVND (reference sequence). The CDR3 sequence: CASSIGDRRYGYTF. The CDR3, as DNA: TGTGCCAGTAGTATCGGGGACAGGCGGTATGGCTACACCTTC.

The chain joins TRBV11-2 to TRBJ1-3; D not certain. Trimming took 2 bases from V and 3 from J, leaving 8 bases between them. The germline CDR1 and CDR2 sequences are SGHAT and FQNNGV. CDR3 size: 14 residues. This CDR3 is CASSLLRIGNTIYF. In nucleotides, the CDR3 is TGTGCCAGCAGCTTACTCCGTATTGGAAACACCATATATTTT. Full variable domain (outside the CDR3, taken from reference TRBV11-2 and TRBJ1-3): EAGVAQSPRYKIIEKRQSVAFWCNPISGHATLYWYQQILGQGPKLLIQFQNNGVVDDSQLPKDRFSAERLKGVDSTLKIQPAKLEDSAVYLCASSLLRIGNTIYFGEGSWLTVV.

This clone appeared a single time. The J gene is TRBJ2-7, the V gene TRBV7-2; the D gene is possibly TRBD1 (5 bases). CDR3 length equals 14 residues. V shed 5 bases and J shed 3 bases, with 14 bases lying between them. CDR1 and CDR2 from the germline V gene are SGHTA and FQGNSA. The CDR3 here is CASSPVGLLYEQYF. In DNA, the CDR3 is TGTGCCAGCAGCCCCGTGGGGCTACTCTACGAGCAGTACTTC.

V is TRBV6-5 and J is TRBJ1-1; possible D gene TRBD1, 5 bases. Per the germline V gene, CDR1 is MNHEY and CDR2 is SVGAGI. Trimming removed 6 bases from V and 0 bases from J, with 11 bases in between. The CDR3 runs to 14 residues. CDR3 loop: CASRSDILNTEAFF. CDR3 sequence (DNA): TGTGCCAGCAGATCGGACATACTGAACACTGAAGCTTTCTTT.

This chain joins TRBV5-6 and TRBJ2-7; the match to TRBD1 covers 8 bases. V dropped 2 bases and J dropped 3; count of bases not matched to a gene: 4. Germline loops: CDR1 SGHDT, CDR2 YYEEEE. The CDR3 is made up of 14 amino acids. CDR3 sequence (DNA): TGTGCCAGCAGCTTCTCCAGGGGGCTCTACGAGCAGTACTTC. It specifies CASSFSRGLYEQYF.

In DNA form, the CDR3 reads TGTGCCAGCAGTTACCCGGGACTAGATTCCTACAATGAGCAGTTCTTC. Amino acids: CASSYPGLDSYNEQFF. J is TRBJ2-1 and V is TRBV2, with 8 bases lining up with TRBD2. This CDR3 region has 16 residues. Germline V CDR1 and CDR2: SNHLY, FYNNEI. The ends lost 5 bases at V and 1 base at J; junction bases unmatched: 7.

In its sample, this clone was seen a few times. J is TRBJ2-2 and V is TRBV4-3, with 8 bases identical to TRBD2. V lost 0 bases to trimming and J lost 0 bases; unmatched junction nucleotides: 6. Germline loops: CDR1 LGHNA, CDR2 YSLEER. The CDR3 has 18 residues. CDR3 bases: TGCGCCAGCAGCCAAGATCGGGCGGGAGGCACGAACACCGGGGAGCTGTTTTTT. It translates to CASSQDRAGGTNTGELFF.

The chain recombines TRBV5-1 with TRBJ1-2; D is uncertain. The germline gives CDR1 SGHRS, CDR2 YFSETQ. Deletions cut 2 bases from V and 5 bases from J, with 10 bases between. The CDR3 length is 13 residues. The CDR3: CASSFGSRYGYTF. The DNA of the CDR3 is TGCGCCAGCAGCTTCGGCAGCAGGTATGGCTACACCTTC.

This chain uses TRBV7-9 with TRBJ2-7; D might be TRBD1 (7 bases). Trimming removed 2 bases at V and 2 bases at J, with 10 bases between. CDR1 and CDR2 from the germline V gene are SEHNR and FQNEAQ (reference sequence). The CDR3 is 14 residues long. The CDR3 is CASSLQGGAYEQYF. DNA of the CDR3: TGTGCCAGCAGCTTACAGGGGGGTGCCTACGAGCAGTACTTC. The variable domain in full, with the rest retrieved from reference TRBV7-9 and TRBJ2-7, is DTGVSQNPRHKITKRGQNVTFRCDPISEHNRLYWYRQTLGQGPEFLTYFQNEAQLEKSRLLSDRFSAERPKGSFSTLEIQRTEQGDSAMYLCASSLQGGAYEQYFGPGTRLTVT.

The chain uses TRBV28 and TRBJ2-7, with TRBD2 identical over 11 bases. Per the germline V gene, CDR1 is MDHEN and CDR2 is SYDVKM. This CDR3 spans 13 amino acids. J was trimmed by 2 bases and V by 10 bases; bases with no gene match: 4. The CDR3 region has the DNA TGTGCCATCCTGACTAGCGGGACCTACGAGCAGTACTTC. Protein: CAILTSGTYEQYF.

Only a few counts were recorded for this clone. This chain connects TRBV19 to TRBJ2-1; 11 bases map to TRBD2. The length of the CDR3 is 16 residues. CDR1 and CDR2 from the germline V gene are LNHDA and SQIVND (reference sequence). The J segment lost 0 bases and the V segment lost 7 bases, leaving 5 bases of the junction unmatched. The CDR3 here is CASKGTSGSSYNEQFF. The CDR3 DNA is TGTGCCAGTAAGGGGACTAGCGGATCCTCCTACAATGAGCAGTTCTTC.

This clone was found a few times. This chain uses TRBV19 with TRBJ1-1; D gene uncertain. V was clipped by 3 bases and J by 6 bases, with 14 bases between them. Germline loops: CDR1 LNHDA, CDR2 SQIVND (reference sequence). The length of the CDR3 is 14 residues. CDR3: CASSINPSESEAFF. In DNA form, the CDR3 reads TGTGCCAGTAGTATCAACCCAAGCGAGTCTGAAGCTTTCTTT.

The CDR3: CAWSVRRGGPYGYTF. CDR3 DNA sequence: TGTGCCTGGAGTGTACGGAGGGGGGGGCCCTATGGCTACACCTTC. The chain has TRBV30 and TRBJ1-2, with D possibly matching TRBD1 (6 bases). Trimming pared 0 bases from V and 4 bases from J, leaving 15 bases between. The CDR3 has 15 residues. The germline CDR1 and CDR2 sequences are GTSNPN and SVGIG (reference sequence). Using reference TRBV30 and TRBJ1-2 for the parts outside the CDR3, the full variable domain is SQTIHQWPATLVQPVGSPLSLECTVEGTSNPNLYWYRQAAGRGLQLLFYSVGIGQISSEVPQNLSASRPQDRQFILSSKKLLLSDSGFYLCAWSVRRGGPYGYTFGSGTRLTVV.

This chain uses TRBV2 with TRBJ1-2; the D gene is possibly TRBD1 (6 bases). The CDR3 has 14 amino acids. Per the germline V gene, CDR1 is SNHLY and CDR2 is FYNNEI. Deletions cut 0 bases from V and 4 bases from J, with 9 bases between. CDR3 protein: CASSEAGDIYGYTF. CDR3 DNA sequence: TGTGCCAGCAGTGAAGCCGGGGACATCTATGGCTACACCTTC.